Below are 23 T cell receptor beta chains sequenced from a single sample in a study of CD8+CD57+ T cells in acquired aplastic anemia. Selection for sequencing was limited to patients who had shown CD8+CD57+ cell expansion by flow cytometry. For CDR3 and TCR beta VDJ profiling, genomic DNA was the template used. Each CDR3 protein gets one entry after TCRdb re-called the reads with MiXCR. The sample has around 200,000 distinct CDR3 sequences; 45% to 60% are singletons. The sample consisted of sorted CD4+, CD8+, or CD8+CD57+ T cells (not recorded which) from PBMCs. These receptors were obtained from a human donor with aplastic anemia.

The CDR3 sequence: CASSPQRGVDSEAFF. The CDR3 bases are TGTGCCAGCTCACCACAGCGGGGGGTTGACTCTGAAGCTTTCTTT. The chain has TRBV18 and TRBJ1-1; D possibly corresponds to TRBD1 (5 bases). The CDR3 runs to 15 residues. Trimming pared 1 base from V and 6 bases from J, leaving 15 bases between. Germline CDR1 KGHSH, CDR2 LQKENI.

V and J are TRBV7-6 and TRBJ2-5; 7 bases fit TRBD1. The CDR3 contains 14 residues. The V and J ends lost 3 bases and 4 bases, in that order; junction bases with no gene match: 5. CDR1 and CDR2 (germline): SGHVS, FNYEAQ. CDR3 bases: TGTGCCAGCAGCTTGAGGGGGCGCCGAGAGACCCAGTACTTC. It translates to CASSLRGRRETQYF.

The chain combines TRBV14 with TRBJ1-6; D gene uncertain. The CDR3 runs to 21 residues. The V gene's germline CDR1 is SGHDN and CDR2 FVKESK. The ends were cut back, 0 bases at V and 0 bases at J, with 21 bases in the middle. The DNA of the CDR3 is TGTGCCAGCAGCCAAGATCATTTCCGACTAGACCCAACCTCCTATAATTCACCCCTCCACTTT. Translation: CASSQDHFRLDPTSYNSPLHF. Variable domain in full (rest from reference TRBV14 and TRBJ1-6): EAGVTQFPSHSVIEKGQTVTLRCDPISGHDNLYWYRRVMGKEIKFLLHFVKESKQDESGMPNNRFLAERTGGTYSTLKVQPAELEDSGVYFCASSQDHFRLDPTSYNSPLHFGNGTRLTVT.

This clonotype has only one observation. The chain has TRBV15 and TRBJ1-5; 7 nucleotides match TRBD1. From germline, CDR1 is LNHNV and CDR2 YYDKDF (reference sequence). V lost 3 bases, J lost 0 bases, and 8 bases stayed unmatched. The CDR3 is 17 residues long. CDR3 nucleotides: TGTGCCACCAGCAGGGGGGACAGCTTCTATAGCAATCAGCCCCAGCATTTT. Its protein product is CATSRGDSFYSNQPQHF.

This chain uses TRBV7-3 with TRBJ2-7, with 14 nucleotides matching TRBD2. V shed 2 bases and J 7 bases; nucleotides not matched to a gene: 7. The CDR3 sequence is 16 residues long. Germline assignment: CDR1 SGHTA and CDR2 FQGTGA. The CDR3 region is CASSLSGLAGVGEQYF. In DNA form, the CDR3 reads TGTGCCAGCAGCTTATCGGGACTAGCGGGGGTTGGAGAGCAGTACTTC.

At least ten counts were recorded for this clonotype. J is TRBJ1-1 and V is TRBV9; maybe TRBD1 (5 bases). The germline V and J ends were trimmed by 0 bases and 1 base, with 13 bases remaining between them. There are 16 residues in the CDR3. CDR1 SGDLS and CDR2 YYNGEE come from the germline V gene. The CDR3 DNA follows: TGTGCCAGCAGCGTAGGACGAGGGGCGGGGAACACTGAAGCTTTCTTT. It codes for CASSVGRGAGNTEAFF.

Concerning this clonotype itself: This sequence may be a read error, since a much larger clone differs from it by one base. V gene TRBV5-1 combines with J gene TRBJ1-3; D is ambiguous. The germline V gene has CDR1 SGHRS and CDR2 YFSETQ. The ends were cut back, 0 bases at V and 0 bases at J, with 7 bases in the middle. The CDR3 is 15 amino acids. The CDR3 here is CASSLGQLSGNTIYF. DNA of the CDR3: TGCGCCAGCAGCTTGGGGCAGCTCTCTGGAAACACCATATATTTT.

This clonotype was detected only a few times. The chain couples TRBV12-3 or TRBV12-4 to TRBJ2-3; no clear D. Between the trimmed V and J ends, which lost 3 bases and 1 base, there was a span of 5 bases. The CDR3 runs 13 residues. The CDR3 DNA is TGTGCCAGCAGTTTCTTTGGCACAGATACGCAGTATTTT. Translated, it gives CASSFFGTDTQYF.

The chain is built from TRBV19 and TRBJ1-6; 9 bases agree with TRBD1. Germline CDR1 is LNHDA and CDR2 is SQIVND (reference sequence). The length of the CDR3 is 16 residues. V dropped 4 bases and J dropped 8; count of bases not matched to a gene: 9. CDR3 in amino acids: CASSTLGTGLDSPLHF. In nucleotides, the CDR3 is TGTGCCAGTAGTACCCTTGGGACAGGGTTGGATTCACCCCTCCACTTT.

As to this clonotype: The CDR3 end shows no conserved phenylalanine or tryptophan, and so a read error is likely. The chain joins TRBV10-3 to TRBJ1-2; D remains ambiguous. CDR3 length: 13 amino acids. The germline V gene has CDR1 ENHRY and CDR2 SYGVKD. V was shortened by 4 bases and J by 1 base, with 7 bases between the two germline ends. CDR3 in amino acids: CAISGGHNYGYTS. Here the CDR3 DNA reads TGTGCCATCAGTGGCGGTCATAACTATGGCTACACCTCC.

Remarks on this clonotype: A much more abundant neighbour one base away suggests this may be a read error. V gene TRBV12-5 combines with J gene TRBJ2-7; D is unresolved. Per the germline V gene, CDR1 is LGHNT and CDR2 is FRNRAP. This CDR3 comprises 10 residues. CDR3 nucleotides: TGTGATAGTGGTTTGAACGAGCAGTACTTC. This gives the protein CDSGLNEQYF.

This clonotype came up many times. The rearrangement joins TRBV4-1 to TRBJ2-3; perhaps D is TRBD1 or TRBD2 (7 bases each). V gave up 5 bases and J gave up 3 bases, with 12 bases separating them. The CDR3 has 14 amino acids. CDR1 and CDR2 (germline): MGHRA, YSYEKL. The CDR3 is CASSGQGGTDTQYF. The CDR3 nucleotides read TGCGCCAGCAGCGGGCAGGGGGGGACAGATACGCAGTATTTT.

In DNA, the CDR3 is TGCAGTGCTAGAACTTCCCCGGGACTAGCGGGGGGCGGGAGACAGCAGTTCTTC. It translates to CSARTSPGLAGGGRQQFF. This chain joins TRBV20-1 and TRBJ2-1; 15 bases are shared with TRBD2. The germline CDR1 and CDR2 sequences are DFQATT and SNEGSKA (reference sequence). The CDR3 length is 18 residues. V lost 2 bases, J lost 11 bases, and 16 bases stayed unmatched.

This clonotype was observed at least ten times. The rearrangement uses TRBV6-1 and TRBJ2-3; D unresolved. V lost 1 base, J lost 10 bases, and 12 bases lay in between. Germline CDR1 is MNHNS and CDR2 is SASEGT. The CDR3 covers 13 residues. The CDR3 nucleotides read TGTGCCAGCAGTGAAGGCGGTCGGCTTGCGCAGTATTTT. Translated: CASSEGGRLAQYF.

In this sample, this clonotype turned up a few times. This rearrangement joins TRBV6-1 to TRBJ1-5; D may be TRBD1 (6 bases). The CDR3 totals 13 residues. Germline lookup yields CDR1 MNHNS and CDR2 SASEGT. V was cut by 6 bases and J by 0 bases, with 6 bases left in between. CDR3 protein: CASSRGSNQPQHF. CDR3 sequence (DNA): TGTGCCAGCAGCAGGGGTAGCAATCAGCCCCAGCATTTT.

The chain recombines TRBV7-2 with TRBJ2-1; TRBD2 matches at 8 bases. Germline V gene lookup returns CDR1 SGHTA and CDR2 FQGNSA. After removal of 4 bases from V and 5 bases from J, the junction contained 1 base not matched to a gene. CDR3 size: 13 residues. In nucleotides, the CDR3 is TGTGCCAGCAGCTACGGGGGGGACAATGAGCAGTTCTTC. Protein product: CASSYGGDNEQFF.

Many counts were recorded for this clonotype. The chain is built from TRBV10-3 and TRBJ2-3, with 9 bases lining up with TRBD2. Per the germline V gene, CDR1 is ENHRY and CDR2 is SYGVKD. The V gene end was trimmed by 7 bases and the J gene end by 0 bases; junction bases not matched to a gene: 8. The CDR3 consists of 16 residues. The CDR3 region has the DNA TGTGCCATCACCAGAGCGGGGGGAATTAGCACAGATACGCAGTATTTT. It translates to CAITRAGGISTDTQYF.

Many counts were recorded for this clonotype. The chain joins TRBV7-9 to TRBJ1-5; the D gene is possibly TRBD1 (6 bases). Germline assignment: CDR1 SEHNR and CDR2 FQNEAQ (reference sequence). V gave up 0 bases and J gave up 4 bases, with 10 bases separating them. This CDR3 region has 15 residues. The CDR3 sequence: CASSLAGTQNQPQHF. DNA for the CDR3: TGTGCCAGCAGCTTAGCGGGGACACAGAATCAGCCCCAGCATTTT.

V usage is TRBV7-3 and J usage is TRBJ2-2, with D uncertain. Looked up from germline, CDR1 is SGHTA and CDR2 is FQGTGA. V lost 5 bases and J lost 3, with 7 bases in between. The CDR3 is made up of 13 amino acids. DNA for the CDR3: TGTGCCAGCAGCGTCCGAGACACCGGGGAGCTGTTTTTT. This sequence encodes CASSVRDTGELFF.

A remark on this clonotype: This may come from a read error, since a much larger clone is one base off. This chain connects TRBV5-1 to TRBJ2-3; a weak D match, TRBD1 (6 bases). The CDR3 runs to 16 residues. Trimming took off 2 bases at V and 1 base at J, with 14 bases between the two ends. In germline, CDR1 is SGHRS, CDR2 YFSETQ. The CDR3 nucleotides read TGCGCCAGCAGCTTAACAGGGTGGGCTCGCACAGATACGCAGTATTTT. This sequence encodes CASSLTGWARTDTQYF.

V and J are TRBV5-1 and TRBJ2-7; 8 bases are shared with TRBD2. The CDR3 totals 12 residues. The germline CDR1 and CDR2 sequences are SGHRS and YFSETQ. J gave up 3 bases and V 5 bases, and 1 base lay outside the gene matches. CDR3 amino acids: CASSSGVYEQYF. For the CDR3, the DNA is TGCGCCAGCAGTAGCGGGGTCTACGAGCAGTACTTC.

A word on this clonotype: No conserved phenylalanine or tryptophan ends this CDR3, so it is likely a read error. CDR3 sequence: CATAQDSDTQYL. For the CDR3, the DNA is TGTGCCACCGCTCAGGATTCAGATACGCAGTATCTT. The chain employs TRBV10-3 and TRBJ2-3; no firm D call. V shed 10 bases and J shed 4 bases, with 12 bases lying between them. Germline V gene data show CDR1 as ENHRY and CDR2 as SYGVKD. This CDR3 contains 12 residues.

The J gene is TRBJ1-1, the V gene TRBV9, with D perhaps matching TRBD1 (6 bases). This CDR3 spans 15 amino acids. The V gene lost 0 bases and the J gene lost 2 bases, with 11 bases spanning the gap. The germline CDR1 and CDR2 sequences are SGDLS and YYNGEE. CDR3 DNA sequence: TGTGCCAGCAGCGTAGTTGAGGGGACAAACACTGAAGCTTTCTTT. This translates into CASSVVEGTNTEAFF. Using reference TRBV9 and TRBJ1-1 for the parts outside the CDR3, the full variable domain is DSGVTQTPKHLITATGQRVTLRCSPRSGDLSVYWYQQSLDQGLQFLIQYYNGEERAKGNILERFSAQQFPDLHSELNLSSLELGDSALYFCASSVVEGTNTEAFFGQGTRLTVV.